A selection of T cell receptor beta chains follows, all from one sample in a study of vaccination and CD4 T cells after COVID-19. No antigen is known for these receptors. TCRdb called the PCR reads again in MiXCR, with one record for every CDR3 protein. The sample holds roughly 7,000 distinct CDR3 sequences, around 51% seen once. Sequenced material: CD4+ T cells from blood, cultured in vitro. These receptors were taken from a human donor in good health. Each CDR3 is given with its conserved first and last residue. D genes are given only for firm matches. Clone sizes are given selectively: once, few, many, or a class where the clone is expanded.

cdr3_length	j_call	v_call	d_call	clone_size	cdr3_nt	cdr3_aa
17	TRBJ2-5	TRBV30	TRBD2	once	TGTGCCTGGAGTCCTAGTAGGACTAGCGGGGGACAAGAGACCCAGTACTTC	CAWSPSRTSGGQETQYF
14	TRBJ2-5	TRBV6-1	TRBD1	.	TGTGCCAGCACCAGGACAGGGTTGCAAGAGACCCAGTACTTC	CASTRTGLQETQYF
13	TRBJ1-2	TRBV19	.	.	TGTGCCAGTAAGATCGGGGGTATCGACGGCTACACCTTC	CASKIGGIDGYTF
11	TRBJ1-1	TRBV10-3	.	.	TGTGCCATCAGGGGGGTGGCTGAAGCTTTCTTT	CAIRGVAEAFF
14	TRBJ1-2	TRBV20-1	TRBD1	.	TGCAGTGCTAGCCAACAGGGGGCGAACTATGGCTACACCTTC	CSASQQGANYGYTF
13	TRBJ1-6	TRBV6-5	.	.	TGTGCCAGCAGTTACAGGGGCGGCTCACCCCTCCACTTT	CASSYRGGSPLHF
13	TRBJ2-7	TRBV6-1	.	.	TGTGCCAGCAGTGAAAGGGCCCCCTACGAGCAGTACTTC	CASSERAPYEQYF
15	TRBJ2-2	TRBV11-2	TRBD2	.	TGTGCCAGCAGCCCTAGCGGGACCTACACCGGGGAGCTGTTTTTT	CASSPSGTYTGELFF
14	TRBJ2-7	TRBV27	.	.	TGTGCCAGCAGTTTAAGTGCAGGCTCCTACGAGCAGTACTTC	CASSLSAGSYEQYF
12	TRBJ1-2	TRBV7-2	TRBD1	few	TGTGCCAGCAGCGACAGGGGGCTTGGCTACACCTTC	CASSDRGLGYTF
15	TRBJ1-1	TRBV19	.	.	TGTGCCAGTACTCACCCGGGTCTTGGGAACACTGAAGCTTTCTTT	CASTHPGLGNTEAFF
14	TRBJ1-4	TRBV20-1	TRBD1	.	TGCAGTGCACGGGACAGGGTGACTAATGAAAAACTGTTTTTT	CSARDRVTNEKLFF
15	TRBJ2-2	TRBV19	.	.	TGTGCCAGTAGCACGTTCGGGTCGAACACCGGGGAGCTGTTTTTT	CASSTFGSNTGELFF
14	TRBJ1-1	TRBV20-1	TRBD1	.	TGCAGTGCTAAGAAACAGGGGGAGAACACTGAAGCTTTCTTT	CSAKKQGENTEAFF
13	TRBJ1-1	TRBV7-2	.	.	TGTGCCACGAGTCGGGCAGGAAGCACTGAAGCTTTCTTT	CATSRAGSTEAFF
14	TRBJ1-2	TRBV12-3/TRBV12-4	TRBD1	few	TGTGCCAGCAGTTTGAGGACAGGGATCTATGGCTACACCTTC	CASSLRTGIYGYTF
16	TRBJ2-3	TRBV24-1	.	.	TGTGCCACCAGTGGAACTAGTTCTTCTTCGGCAGATACGCAGTATTTT	CATSGTSSSSADTQYF
18	TRBJ1-4	TRBV27	.	.	TGTGCCAGCAGTCCCAGGGTAGGGGGTTCGTATGCGGGTGAAAAACTGTTTTTT	CASSPRVGGSYAGEKLFF
18	TRBJ2-3	TRBV20-1	TRBD2	.	TGCAGTGCTAGGACTTGGCTAGCGGGAGAGGGGGGCACAGATACGCAGTATTTT	CSARTWLAGEGGTDTQYF
14	TRBJ2-7	TRBV30	TRBD2	few	TGTGCCTGTTTTAGCGGGAGGTCTACCTACGAGCAGTACTTC	CACFSGRSTYEQYF
15	TRBJ2-1	TRBV12-5	.	once	TGTGCTAGTGGTTTGGGGGGTAGCGACTACAATGAGCAGTTCTTC	CASGLGGSDYNEQFF
15	TRBJ1-6	TRBV27	TRBD1	.	TGTGCCAGCAGTCCTACCGGGACAGGGTTCTCACCCCTCCACTTT	CASSPTGTGFSPLHF
16	TRBJ2-3	TRBV7-9	.	few	TGTGCCAGCAGCCGAGGGACCACCCGTAGCACAGATACGCAGTATTTT	CASSRGTTRSTDTQYF
15	TRBJ1-5	TRBV29-1	.	.	TGCAGCGTTGGGGAGGGTTTCTTGGGCAATCAGCCCCAGCATTTT	CSVGEGFLGNQPQHF
14	TRBJ1-1	TRBV12-3/TRBV12-4	TRBD1	few	TGTGCCAGCAGCCGGGACAGGGGGAACACTGAAGCTTTCTTT	CASSRDRGNTEAFF
15	TRBJ2-1	TRBV7-8	.	.	TGTGCCAGCAGCTCCTTGGGGCCTTTCGACAATGAGCAGTTCTTC	CASSSLGPFDNEQFF
15	TRBJ2-7	TRBV5-4	.	.	TGTGCCAGCAGCCTTGGCGGGGCAAGCTCCTACGAGCAGTACTTC	CASSLGGASSYEQYF
14	TRBJ2-7	TRBV19	.	.	TGTGCCAGTAGTATGATTTGGAATTCCTACGAGCAGTACTTC	CASSMIWNSYEQYF
14	TRBJ1-1	TRBV15	.	.	TGTGCCACCAGCATTCCGGGGAGGAGCACTGAAGCTTTCTTT	CATSIPGRSTEAFF
15	TRBJ2-3	TRBV29-1	.	.	TGCAGCGTTGCCCAGCTAGGCGGATTCACAGATACGCAGTATTTT	CSVAQLGGFTDTQYF
17	TRBJ2-2	TRBV7-9	.	.	TGTGCCAGCAGCTTAGAGAGACTGGGAGGTTCCACCGGGGAGCTGTTTTTT	CASSLERLGGSTGELFF
13	TRBJ2-1	TRBV4-2	.	.	TGTGCCAGCAGCCCCGACCTCTACAATGAGCAGTTCTTC	CASSPDLYNEQFF
15	TRBJ1-2	TRBV7-2	TRBD1	.	TGTGCCAGCAGGGTAAGGACAGGAGCACACTATGGCTACACCTTC	CASRVRTGAHYGYTF
15	TRBJ2-1	TRBV7-2	TRBD2	.	TGTGCCAGCAGCTCCCTGACTAGCGGGAGGGCCGTCGGGTTCTTC	CASSSLTSGRAVGFF
12	TRBJ2-5	TRBV29-1	.	.	TGCAGCGTTGGGGACTACCAAGAGACCCAGTACTTC	CSVGDYQETQYF
15	TRBJ2-1	TRBV5-1	TRBD2	.	TGCGCCAGCAGCTTGCCTAGCGGACTATACAATGAGCAGTTCTTC	CASSLPSGLYNEQFF
13	TRBJ2-7	TRBV19	.	.	TGTGCCAGTAGTATCATGGGATCCCACGAGCAGTACTTC	CASSIMGSHEQYF
13	TRBJ2-2	TRBV6-1	.	.	TGTGCCAGCACCTACGGAAACACCGGGGAGCTGTTTTTT	CASTYGNTGELFF
14	TRBJ1-5	TRBV20-1	TRBD1	few	TGCAGTGCGGTTCGGACAGGGGGCAATCAGCCCCAGCATTTT	CSAVRTGGNQPQHF
12	TRBJ2-3	TRBV20-1	.	once	TGCAGTGCTAGAGTTGGCACAGATACGCAGTATTTT	CSARVGTDTQYF
19	TRBJ2-2	TRBV7-2	TRBD2	few	TGTGCCAGCAGCTTAGCCAGCGGGGGGGCCGGCTACCACACCGGGGAGCTGTTTTTT	CASSLASGGAGYHTGELFF
16	TRBJ2-5	TRBV10-1	TRBD1	.	TGCGCCAGCAGTGAGGCTCGAGGCAGGGGGCCGGAGACCCAGTACTTC	CASSEARGRGPETQYF
9	TRBJ1-2	TRBV21-1	.	few	TGTGCCAGCAGCAAAGCGTCCTTCTTC	CASSKASFF
14	TRBJ2-7	TRBV15	TRBD1	.	TGTGCCACCAGCAGGGGGACAGGGAATTACGAGCAGTACTTC	CATSRGTGNYEQYF
15	TRBJ2-2	TRBV4-1	TRBD1	.	TGCGCCAGCAGCCAGCCGGGACAGGTCACCGGGGAGCTGTTTTTT	CASSQPGQVTGELFF
14	TRBJ1-1	TRBV20-1	.	few	TGCAGTGCTATAAGTGACAGGCAGAACACTGAAGCTTTCTTT	CSAISDRQNTEAFF
16	TRBJ1-1	TRBV6-1	TRBD1	.	TGTGCCAGCAGTCCCGGGACAGGGACCGGGGGCACTGAAGCTTTCTTT	CASSPGTGTGGTEAFF
16	TRBJ1-6	TRBV6-2/TRBV6-3	.	.	TGTGCCAGCAGCGTCACAGGGAGCTCCTATAATTCACCCCTCCACTTT	CASSVTGSSYNSPLHF
17	TRBJ1-4	TRBV12-3/TRBV12-4	TRBD1	.	TGTGCCAGCAGAATGACAGGGCCCTCACAACAATGGGAAAAACTGTTTTTT	CASRMTGPSQQWEKLFF
14	TRBJ1-5	TRBV2	.	medium-sized	TGTGCCAGCATGGGGCACCTGAGAAATCAGCCCCAGCATTTT	CASMGHLRNQPQHF
14	TRBJ1-6	TRBV5-1	.	.	TGCGCCAGCAGCTTCGGGGGGCAGTTATCCCCCCTCCACTTT	CASSFGGQLSPLHF
13	TRBJ2-7	TRBV20-1	.	.	TGCAGTGCTAGAGATCACCGAGCCTACGAGCAGTACTTC	CSARDHRAYEQYF
11	TRBJ1-1	TRBV28	.	.	TGTGCCAGCAGCCGAAAATCTAACGCTTTCTTT	CASSRKSNAFF